What follows are 10 T cell receptor beta chains derived from one specimen sequenced in a study of human T cells and chemical hapten exposure. TCRdb itself ran the RACE reads through MiXCR, one entry per CDR3 protein. Of 180,000 or so distinct CDR3 sequences listed, roughly 15% were seen once; the top ten hold 1.7%. The time point was: patch test 1, 2 weeks after DPC sensitization. The sample's treatment: therapeutic diphenylcyclopropenone sensitization with weekly scalp DPC. The material was whole blood, obtained in connection with sensitization to the hapten diphenylcyclopropenone (DPC). Receptors were obtained from a woman aged 25 to 39 with alopecia areata. Some clones in this sample may be carry-over from other donors' samples.

The gene calls are TRBV7-9 and TRBJ2-4; 8 bases map to TRBD1. CDR1 and CDR2 from the germline V gene are SEHNR and FQNEAQ (reference sequence). J was trimmed by 8 bases and V by 4 bases; bases with no gene match: 10. The CDR3 extends over 15 amino acids. CDR3 in amino acids: CASSSAGGGTDIQYF. Written as DNA, the CDR3 is TGTGCCAGCAGCTCGGCAGGGGGCGGAACGGACATTCAGTACTTC.

This clonotype has more than one count but fewer than ten. The genes are TRBV6-2 or TRBV6-3 and TRBJ2-3; D not resolved. This CDR3 region has 17 residues. The germline CDR1 and CDR2 sequences are MNHEY and SVGEGT. V lost 8 bases and J 2 bases, leaving 23 bases between the germline ends. CDR3 bases: TGTGCCAGCGGATCCCCGTTCGACTCGCTCTACACAGATACGCAGTATTTT. As protein: CASGSPFDSLYTDTQYF.

The chain carries TRBV4-3 and TRBJ1-2; the D is unclear. The ends were cut back, 1 base at V and 2 bases at J, with 5 bases in the middle. The CDR3 extends over 13 amino acids. Germline V gene sequence: CDR1 LGHNA, CDR2 YSLEER. CDR3 nucleotides: TGCGCCAGCAGCCAAGTAAGGAACTATGGCTACACCTTC. Protein sequence: CASSQVRNYGYTF.

The chain recombines TRBV10-2 with TRBJ1-1; tentative D call: TRBD1 (5 bases). Germline CDR1 and CDR2: WSHSY and SAAADI. This CDR3 has 12 amino acids. The germline V and J ends were trimmed by 7 bases and 11 bases, with 17 bases remaining between them. The CDR3, as DNA: TGCGCCAGCAACAACCTTCAGGGACGGGCTTTCTTT. Residues: CASNNLQGRAFF.

V and J are TRBV20-1 and TRBJ2-4; D ambiguous. CDR3 length equals 10 residues. Trimming stripped 5 bases from V and 5 bases from J, with 4 bases between. The germline V gene encodes CDR1 DFQATT and CDR2 SNEGSKA (reference sequence). This chain's CDR3 is CSAGQNIQYF. The CDR3 region has the DNA TGCAGTGCTGGACAAAACATTCAGTACTTC.

This clonotype was detected only a few times. This chain joins TRBV10-1 and TRBJ1-1, with TRBD1 identical over 7 bases. The CDR3 is 17 amino acids. Germline lookup yields CDR1 WNHNN and CDR2 SYGVQD (reference sequence). Unmatched junction bases numbered 9, after V lost 2 bases and J lost 0 bases. The CDR3 protein is CASSEPRRGRMNTEAFF. The CDR3 DNA follows: TGCGCCAGCAGTGAGCCCCGGAGGGGGCGAATGAACACTGAAGCTTTCTTT.

This rearrangement joins TRBV6-2 or TRBV6-3 to TRBJ2-4, with a possible D match to TRBD1 (6 bases). V lost 5 bases and J lost 12, with 14 bases in between. The CDR3 runs to 12 residues. The germline V gene has CDR1 MNHEY and CDR2 SVGEGT. Here the CDR3 reads CASSPSGTTQYF. CDR3 in DNA: TGTGCCAGCAGTCCGTCCGGGACAACTCAGTACTTC.

A few counts support this clonotype. V gene TRBV6-2 or TRBV6-3 combines with J gene TRBJ2-5; 10 bases line up with TRBD1. Per the germline V gene, CDR1 is MNHEY and CDR2 is SVGEGT. The CDR3 covers 16 residues. V shed 2 bases and J 5 bases; nucleotides not matched to a gene: 8. CDR3: CASSYLPGQGSETQYF. CDR3 nucleotides: TGTGCCAGCAGTTACCTCCCGGGACAGGGGTCGGAGACCCAGTACTTC.

This clonotype came up a few times. This chain links TRBV18 with TRBJ1-1; D possibly corresponds to TRBD1 (5 bases). Germline values: CDR1 KGHSH, CDR2 LQKENI. The CDR3 extends over 13 amino acids. V lost 4 bases and J 6 bases, leaving 12 bases between the germline ends. The CDR3 coding sequence is TGTGCCAGCTCACAAGGCAGGGTGGCTGAAGCTTTCTTT. This translates into CASSQGRVAEAFF.

The chain carries TRBV6-2 or TRBV6-3 and TRBJ1-2; 7 positions match TRBD1. V shed 7 bases, J shed 3 bases, and the junction held 2 bases outside the gene matches. The germline V gene encodes CDR1 MNHEY and CDR2 SVGEGT. CDR3 size: 12 residues. The CDR3 sequence: CASNDRDYGYTF. The DNA of the CDR3 is TGTGCCAGCAACGACAGGGACTATGGCTACACCTTC.